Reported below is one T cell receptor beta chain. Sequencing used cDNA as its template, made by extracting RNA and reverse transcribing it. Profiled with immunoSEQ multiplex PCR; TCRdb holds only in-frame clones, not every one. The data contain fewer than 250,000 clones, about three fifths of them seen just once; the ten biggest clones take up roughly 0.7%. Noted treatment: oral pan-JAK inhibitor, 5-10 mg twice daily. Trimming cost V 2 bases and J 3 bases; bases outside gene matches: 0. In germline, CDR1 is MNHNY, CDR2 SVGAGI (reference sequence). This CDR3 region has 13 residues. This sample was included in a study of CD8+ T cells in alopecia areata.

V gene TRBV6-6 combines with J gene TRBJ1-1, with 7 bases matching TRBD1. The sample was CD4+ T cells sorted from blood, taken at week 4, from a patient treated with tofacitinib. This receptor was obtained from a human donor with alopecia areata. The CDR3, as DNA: TGTGCCAGCAGTTACGGGACAGACACTGAAGCTTTCTTT. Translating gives CASSYGTDTEAFF.